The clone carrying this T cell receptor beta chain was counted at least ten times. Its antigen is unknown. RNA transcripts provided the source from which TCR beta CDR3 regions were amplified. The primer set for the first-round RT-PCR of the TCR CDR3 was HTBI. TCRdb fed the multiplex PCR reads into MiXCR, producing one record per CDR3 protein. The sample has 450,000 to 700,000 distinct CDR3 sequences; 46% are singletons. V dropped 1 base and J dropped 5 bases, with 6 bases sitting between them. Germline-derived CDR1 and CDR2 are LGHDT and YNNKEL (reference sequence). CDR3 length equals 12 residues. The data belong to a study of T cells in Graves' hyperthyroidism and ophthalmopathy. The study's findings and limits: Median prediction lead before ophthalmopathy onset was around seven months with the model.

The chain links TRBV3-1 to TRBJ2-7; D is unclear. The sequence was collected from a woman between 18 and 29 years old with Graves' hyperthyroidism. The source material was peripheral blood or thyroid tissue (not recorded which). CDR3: CASSQVYHEQYF. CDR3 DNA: TGTGCCAGCAGCCAAGTTTACCACGAGCAGTACTTC.